This TCR beta chain comes out of a study of control samples from healthy donors and cancer patients. This CDR3 has 14 residues. Looked up from germline, CDR1 is MNHEY and CDR2 is SVGAGI. Germline trimming cut 5 bases from V and 3 bases from J; bases unmatched to any gene: 7. Sequencing was performed with immunoSEQ multiplex PCR; in TCRdb, only in-frame clones are kept and a portion is missing. The sample yields around 250,000 clones, roughly four fifths seen once. The chain is built from TRBV6-5 and TRBJ2-7, with 7 bases fitting TRBD1. The sequencing input was PBMCs. This sequence originates from a woman aged 55-70 years with lung cancer. The CDR3 loop reads CASSPKGQYYEQYF. CDR3 DNA: TGTGCCAGCAGTCCAAAGGGACAGTACTACGAGCAGTACTTC.